This TCR beta chain is from a study of cytomegalovirus exposure and HLA in healthy donors. Overall study context: A prior study identified 117 million unique TCR beta sequences from 190 million or so T cells.

The junction had 2 bases not matched to a gene; V was cut back by 0 bases and J by 15 bases. Germline-derived CDR1 and CDR2 are WNHNN and SYGVQD (reference sequence). This CDR3 contains 12 residues. Study-level results: A highly shared variant cluster was judged a likely technical artifact. Some V segments, TRBV6-2 and TRBV6-3 among them, were indistinguishable and were therefore excluded. Some TCR beta chains (roughly 160 of them) were listed as cytomegalovirus-associated.

It was with 60 Vbeta and 13 Jbeta primers that the PCR ran. Only in-frame clones appear in the TCRdb table, and some are missing; sequencing was by immunoSEQ multiplex PCR. The data show approximately 140,000 clones, with about four fifths seen just once and approximately 6% held by the top ten. As concerns this clone: Antigen specificity is unknown.

This receptor was taken from a man aged 50 to 59 in good health and CMV-seropositive. Specimen: PBMCs. This chain uses TRBV10-1 with TRBJ2-1, with TRBD2 matching 10 bases. The CDR3 region has the DNA TGCGCCAGCAGTGAGTCACTAGCGGGAACGTTCTTC. This translates into CASSESLAGTFF.